This T cell receptor (beta chain) was identified in a study of T cells in localized non-small cell lung cancer. Some clones are missing from TCRdb's copy, which holds only in-frame ones; the method was immunoSEQ multiplex PCR. The sample lists some 82,000 clones; less than 85% were seen once. Whole-study findings and limits: Longer overall survival was linked to higher blood T cell density.

The CDR3 runs to 13 residues. V shed 1 base and J 5 bases; nucleotides not matched to a gene: 1. Germline loops: CDR1 MNHNY, CDR2 SVGAGI (reference sequence). Details on this clone: Antigen specificity is unknown.

This material consisted of PBMCs, taken before any cancer treatment. The receptor was derived from a man aged 35 to 69 with stage II squamous cell lung carcinoma. This chain connects TRBV6-6 to TRBJ2-5; TRBD1 matches at 7 bases. The CDR3 sequence: CASSYYRGETQYF. The CDR3 coding sequence is TGTGCCAGCAGTTACTACAGGGGTGAGACCCAGTACTTC.